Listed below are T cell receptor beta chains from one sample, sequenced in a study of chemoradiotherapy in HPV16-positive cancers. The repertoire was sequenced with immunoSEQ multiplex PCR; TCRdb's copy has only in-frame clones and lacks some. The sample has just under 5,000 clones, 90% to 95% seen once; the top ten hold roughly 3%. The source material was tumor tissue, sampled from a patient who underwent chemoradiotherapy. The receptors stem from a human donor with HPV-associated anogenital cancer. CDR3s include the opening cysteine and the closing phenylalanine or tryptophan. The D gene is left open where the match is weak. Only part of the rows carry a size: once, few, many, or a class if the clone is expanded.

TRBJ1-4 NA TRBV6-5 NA TGTGCCAGCAGTTATGGGCCAGTGAAAGGGGAACTGTTTTTT CASSYGPVKGELFF
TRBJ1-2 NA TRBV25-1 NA TGTGCCAGCAGTGATCCGGAGCCCTATGGCTACACCTTC CASSDPEPYGYTF
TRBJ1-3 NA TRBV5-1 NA TGCGCCAGCGCCGAAGGGGGATCCCGGGGCACCATATATTTT CASAEGGSRGTIYF
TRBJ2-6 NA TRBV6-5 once TGTGCCAGCAGTTATCGAGTCTCTGGGGCCAACGTCCTGACTTTC CASSYRVSGANVLTF
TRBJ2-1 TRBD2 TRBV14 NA TGTGCCACCGCGCAGGGCGGGAGGGGGACGGTCCGCAATGAGCAGTTCTTC CATAQGGRGTVRNEQFF
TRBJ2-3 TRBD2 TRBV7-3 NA TGTGCCAGCAGCCCGACTAGCGGCACAGATACGCAGTATTTT CASSPTSGTDTQYF
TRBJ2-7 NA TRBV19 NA TGTGCCAGTAGTGAAGGGGCAGGCCTCTACGAGCAGTACTTC CASSEGAGLYEQYF
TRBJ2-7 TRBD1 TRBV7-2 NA TGTGCCAGCAGCTCCCCGGACAGGGGGGGCTACGAGCAGTACTTC CASSSPDRGGYEQYF
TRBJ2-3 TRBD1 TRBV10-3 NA TGTGCCATCAAGGCGACAGGGGGCACAGATACGCAGTATTTT CAIKATGGTDTQYF
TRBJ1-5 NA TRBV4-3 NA TGCGCCAGCAGCCCGAGTGACAGACGCAATCAGCCCCAGCATTTT CASSPSDRRNQPQHF
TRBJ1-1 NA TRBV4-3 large TGCGCCAGCAGCCAGACCCCTGGATTTACGAACACTGAAGCTTTCTTT CASSQTPGFTNTEAFF
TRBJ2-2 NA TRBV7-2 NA TGTGCCAGCAGCTTCCGAGGAAGCACCGGGGAGCTGTTTTTT CASSFRGSTGELFF
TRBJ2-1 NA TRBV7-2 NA TGTGCCAGCGTCCCCCGGCCCGGGCGCTACAATGAGCAGTTCTTC CASVPRPGRYNEQFF
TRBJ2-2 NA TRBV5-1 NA TGCGCCAGCAGCCCATTACCAGGTTCGAACACCGGGGAGCTGTTTTTT CASSPLPGSNTGELFF
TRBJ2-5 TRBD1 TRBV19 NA TGTGCCAGTAGTAAACCGAGGACAGGCGAACAAGAGACCCAGTACTTC CASSKPRTGEQETQYF
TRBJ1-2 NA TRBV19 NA TGTGCCAATAAAAAAAGGTACTTGAGAGGCTACACCTTC CANKKRYLRGYTF
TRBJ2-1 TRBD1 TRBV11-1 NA TGTGCCAGCAGCTTAGGACAGGGTGAAACCCATGAGCAGTTCTTC CASSLGQGETHEQFF
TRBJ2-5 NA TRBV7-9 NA TGTGCCAGCAGCTTCGCCCGGGGACAAGAGACCCAGTACTTC CASSFARGQETQYF
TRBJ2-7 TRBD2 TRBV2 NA TGTGCCAGCAGCGTGGGACTAGCGGGAGCCTACGAGCAGTACTTC CASSVGLAGAYEQYF
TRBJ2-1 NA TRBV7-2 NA TGTGCCAGCAGCTTACAACAGGGCGGCGGGAATGAGCAGTTCTTC CASSLQQGGGNEQFF
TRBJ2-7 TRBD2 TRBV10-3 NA TGTGCCAGTACTCTAGCGGGGGGCTCCTACGAGCAGTACTTC CASTLAGGSYEQYF
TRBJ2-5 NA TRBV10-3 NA TGTGCCATCAGTGGTGGCCCTCCAGGGACCCAGTACTTC CAISGGPPGTQYF
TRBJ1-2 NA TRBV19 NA TGTGCCAGTGGACTGTGGCCGGAATATGGCTACACCTTC CASGLWPEYGYTF
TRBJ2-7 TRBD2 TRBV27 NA TGTGCCAGCAGTTTATCCGGGGGGACCTACTACGAGCAGTACTTC CASSLSGGTYYEQYF
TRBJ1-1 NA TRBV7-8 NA TGTGCCAGCAGCCTCAGGGTACTCGACACTGAAGCTTTCTTT CASSLRVLDTEAFF
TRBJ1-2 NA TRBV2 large TGTGCCAGCAGTGTAAGGGGGGGCGCTAATTATGGCTACACCTTC CASSVRGGANYGYTF
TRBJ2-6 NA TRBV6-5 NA TGTGCCAGCAGTTATAGGGCTGGGGCCAACGTCCTGACTTTC CASSYRAGANVLTF
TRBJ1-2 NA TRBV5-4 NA TGTGCCAGCAGCTTAGGTATGGAGAACTATGGCTACACCTTC CASSLGMENYGYTF
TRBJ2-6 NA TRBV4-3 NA TGCGCCAGCAGCCAAGATGTGAGCTCTGGGGCCAACGTCCTGACTTTC CASSQDVSSGANVLTF
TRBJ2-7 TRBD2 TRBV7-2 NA TGTGCCAGCAGCTCGACTAGCGGCTACGAGCAGTACTTC CASSSTSGYEQYF
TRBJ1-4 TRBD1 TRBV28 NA TGTGCCAGCAGTTCGGCCGGGACAGGGGGTGAAAAACTGTTTTTT CASSSAGTGGEKLFF
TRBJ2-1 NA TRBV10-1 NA TGCGCCAGCAGTGGAAGGCCCGACAGGCCCAAAGTTGAGCAGTTCTTC CASSGRPDRPKVEQFF
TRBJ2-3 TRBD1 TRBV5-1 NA TGCGCCAGCAGCTACCAGGGACAGAGGAACACAGATACGCAGTATTTT CASSYQGQRNTDTQYF
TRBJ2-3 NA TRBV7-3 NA TGTGCCAGCAGCCCGCGGACTGGGCAGGTGGATACGCAGTATTTT CASSPRTGQVDTQYF
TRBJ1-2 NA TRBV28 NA TGTGCCAGCAGTTTCGGCGGGGGACGTATTTATGGCTACACCTTC CASSFGGGRIYGYTF
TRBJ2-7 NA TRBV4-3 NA TGCGCCAGCAGCCAAGTTCTCGAAGGGTTAGAGCAGTACTTC CASSQVLEGLEQYF
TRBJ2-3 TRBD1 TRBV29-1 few TGCAGCGTTAGGGGGACAGGGTGGACAGATACGCAGTATTTT CSVRGTGWTDTQYF
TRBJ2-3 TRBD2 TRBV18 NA TGTGCCAGCTCACCATCCGGACTAGCGGGGGGGAGAGATACGCAGTATTTT CASSPSGLAGGRDTQYF
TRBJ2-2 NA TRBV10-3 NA TGTGCCATCAGTGATTTTAGCGATAACACCGGGGAGCTGTTTTTT CAISDFSDNTGELFF
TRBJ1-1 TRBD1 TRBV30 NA TGTGCCTGGAGATACCCACGACAGGGGCCTGAAGCTTTCTTT CAWRYPRQGPEAFF
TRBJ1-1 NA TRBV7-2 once TGTGCCAGCAGCTTAGGTCTGGGGCGGACTGAAGCTTTCTTT CASSLGLGRTEAFF
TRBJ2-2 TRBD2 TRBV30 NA TGTGCCTGGTTAGCGGGAAACGCGAACACCGGGGAGCTGTTTTTT CAWLAGNANTGELFF
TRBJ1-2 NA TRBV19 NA TGTGCCAGTAGGAGGGACCTGGGGGGCTACACCTTC CASRRDLGGYTF
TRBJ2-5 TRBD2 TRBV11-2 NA TGTGCCAGCAGCTTCAGGGAGGGGACCCAGTACTTC CASSFREGTQYF
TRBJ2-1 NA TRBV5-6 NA TGTGCCAGCAGCTTGGAGAGGAGGGGTGAGCAGTTCTTC CASSLERRGEQFF
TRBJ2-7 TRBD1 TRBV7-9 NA TGTGCCAGCAGCTTAGCGCCCAGGGGGCCGGACGAGCAGTACTTC CASSLAPRGPDEQYF
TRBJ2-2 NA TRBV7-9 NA TGTGCCAGCAGCTTAGCCCGTTCGGGGTCCGGGGAGCTGTTTTTT CASSLARSGSGELFF
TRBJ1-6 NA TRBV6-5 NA TGTGCCAGCAGAGGCAGGTCGGGTTCACCCCTCCACTTT CASRGRSGSPLHF
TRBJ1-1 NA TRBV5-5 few TGTGCCAGCAGCTTATTTGGAGGAACTGAAGCTTTCTTT CASSLFGGTEAFF
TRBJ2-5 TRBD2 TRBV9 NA TGTGCCAGCAGCGTAGATGGTAGCGGGAGAATGGAGACCCAGTACTTC CASSVDGSGRMETQYF
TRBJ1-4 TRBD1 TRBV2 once TGTGCCAGCAAGGACAGGGCTCAGAATGAAAAACTGTTTTTT CASKDRAQNEKLFF
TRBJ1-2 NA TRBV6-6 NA TGTGCCAGCAGTTTAGACGGATCGCGGGGCTACACCTTC CASSLDGSRGYTF
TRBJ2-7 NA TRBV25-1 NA TGTGCCAGCAGTAGAGAAACCTACGAGCAGTACTTC CASSRETYEQYF
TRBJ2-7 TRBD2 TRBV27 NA TGTGCCAGCAGCCACCTAGCGGGAGACGAGCAGTACTTC CASSHLAGDEQYF
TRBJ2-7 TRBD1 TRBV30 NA TGTGCCTGGAGTGGAGGGGGCGTCTACGAGCAGTACTTC CAWSGGGVYEQYF